The rows below give T cell receptor beta chains drawn from one sample of a study of CD8+ T cells in alopecia areata. TCRdb's table, derived via immunoSEQ multiplex PCR, lists solely in-frame clones and lacks some. Here the sample spans some 150,000 clones, roughly 66% being singletons. The source was CD8+ T cells sorted from blood, collected at week 0. These receptor sequences come from a human donor with alopecia areata. The CDR3 runs from the conserved cysteine through the conserved F or W. Fields, in order: J gene, D gene, clone size, V gene, CDR3 DNA, CDR3 protein. The D gene is left open where the match is weak. A row's size may be missing; if present it is once, few, many or a size class.

TRBJ2-1 NA once TRBV11-2 TGTGCCAGCAGCTTAGTAGGGGCCCCCGGGCAGTTCTTC CASSLVGAPGQFF
TRBJ2-5 NA NA TRBV15 TGTGCCACCAGCAGAGAAGTCTCGATACAAGAGACCCAGTACTTC CATSREVSIQETQYF
TRBJ2-1 NA NA TRBV6-5 TGTGCCAGCAGTGCAGGGGTTCCATCCTACAATGAGCAGTTCTTC CASSAGVPSYNEQFF
TRBJ2-1 TRBD1 NA TRBV12-5 TGTGCTAGTGGTTTCGGACAGGGGGGGTTCTTC CASGFGQGGFF
TRBJ2-1 NA NA TRBV29-1 TGCAGCGTCCCCTGGGGTTACAATGAGCAGTTCTTC CSVPWGYNEQFF
TRBJ2-7 NA few TRBV9 TGTGCCAGCAGCGTTGGGGGGTCCAGCTCCTACGAGCAGTACTTC CASSVGGSSSYEQYF
TRBJ2-3 NA few TRBV29-1 TGCAGCGTTGAGGGTAGGGGCCCTAGCACAGATACGCAGTATTTT CSVEGRGPSTDTQYF
TRBJ1-3 NA few TRBV7-9 TGTGCCAGCAGCCACTCGGACAGATCTGGAAACACCATATATTTT CASSHSDRSGNTIYF
TRBJ2-1 TRBD1 NA TRBV5-1 TGCGCCAGCAGCATGTACAGGGGCGGGGAGCAGTTCTTC CASSMYRGGEQFF
TRBJ1-2 NA NA TRBV10-3 TGTGCCATCAATTCAGGCGCTGGCTACACCTTC CAINSGAGYTF
TRBJ2-4 NA once TRBV2 TGTGCCAGCCTCGGGCAGAAAAACATTCAGTACTTC CASLGQKNIQYF
TRBJ1-6 TRBD1 NA TRBV5-1 TGCGCCAGCAGCTTAACAGGGGGCCGGGGACCCCTCCACTTT CASSLTGGRGPLHF
TRBJ1-1 TRBD1 NA TRBV30 TGTGCCTGGACCCCCGGGCAGGGGGCCTCTGAAGCTTTCTTT CAWTPGQGASEAFF
TRBJ2-7 NA NA TRBV30 TGTGCCTGGAGTTTAGGCGGGATCAACGAGCAGTACTTC CAWSLGGINEQYF
TRBJ2-7 NA NA TRBV20-1 TGCAGTGCTAGAGGCGGGGTTGAGGGGTACTTC CSARGGVEGYF
TRBJ2-1 NA few TRBV14 TGTGCCAGCAGCCAAGATACGAGGAGGTACAATGAGCAGTTCTTC CASSQDTRRYNEQFF
TRBJ2-7 TRBD1 NA TRBV30 TGTGCCTGGAGTGTACGGGGACAGGGGACCTACGAGCAGTACTTC CAWSVRGQGTYEQYF
TRBJ2-7 NA NA TRBV7-9 TGTGCCAGCAGCTTATCTGGCTACGAGCAGTACTTC CASSLSGYEQYF
TRBJ1-1 NA few TRBV7-9 TGTGCCAGCAGCCCCCCCACGGGGGGTGGCACTGAAGCTTTCTTT CASSPPTGGGTEAFF
TRBJ2-4 NA NA TRBV5-5 TGTGCCAGCAGCCACTCCGGGACGGGCAAAAACATTCAGTACTTC CASSHSGTGKNIQYF